The entry that follows covers one T cell receptor beta chain sequence. Its antigen is currently unknown. TCRdb analysed the 5' RACE reads with MiXCR anew, one entry per CDR3 protein. Of approximately 580,000 distinct CDR3 sequences in the sample, about 15% were seen once. V dropped 4 bases and J dropped 7 bases, with 17 bases sitting between them. This CDR3 region has 15 residues. CDR1 is SGHDT, CDR2 YYEEEE, per germline. The sample originates from a study of T cells after yellow fever vaccination. Study-level points and caveats: When the response was secondary, it was weaker but reached its peak faster, day 5 versus 15.

This chain connects TRBV5-6 to TRBJ2-2; D might be TRBD1 (6 bases). Here the sequenced sample was PBMCs, taken 5 to 6 days after the first yellow fever vaccination. This sequence originates from a man younger than 35 who received the YFV17D yellow fever vaccine. CDR3 bases: TGTGCCAGCAGCCTAGCCCCAGGGGTCGGCGGGGAGCTGTTTTTT. Translated, it gives CASSLAPGVGGELFF.